One and the same sample provided the 13 T cell receptor beta chains below, sequenced in a study of blood T cell repertoires in COVID-19. Some clones are missing from TCRdb's copy, which holds only in-frame ones; the method was immunoSEQ multiplex PCR. The sample yields about 170,000 clones, 80% to 85% seen once. Material for sequencing was peripheral blood. The receptors shown here come from a man in his sixties or seventies with active or convalescent COVID-19.

V and J are TRBV25-1 and TRBJ2-5, with TRBD2 identical over 9 bases. V shed 4 bases and J 1 base; nucleotides not matched to a gene: 1. Germline V gene lookup returns CDR1 MGHDK and CDR2 SYGVNS. This CDR3 is 14 amino acids long. Written as DNA, the CDR3 is TGTGCCAGCAGTGGTAGCGGGAGCCAAGAGACCCAGTACTTC. Protein product: CASSGSGSQETQYF.

A word on this clone: The junction shows a germline mismatch at one end, possibly a read error. The chain employs TRBV7-7 and TRBJ2-1, with 13 positions matching TRBD2. The CDR3 consists of 15 residues. Germline CDR1 reads SSHAT; CDR2 reads FNYEAQ (reference sequence). For the CDR3, the DNA is TGTGCTAGCAGCTTAGGACTAGCGGGAGCTGATGAGCAGTTCTTC. It translates to CASSLGLAGADEQFF.

The chain recombines TRBV19 with TRBJ2-2, with D possibly being TRBD2 (5 bases). Trimming removed 1 base at V and 6 bases at J, with 18 bases between. Germline loops: CDR1 LNHDA, CDR2 SQIVND (reference sequence). The CDR3 length is 17 residues. CDR3 loop: CASSIGSLATSSGELFF. CDR3 bases: TGTGCCAGTAGTATAGGTAGCCTAGCCACCTCTTCCGGGGAGCTGTTTTTT. The whole variable domain, filled in from reference TRBV19 and TRBJ2-2, reads DGGITQSPKYLFRKEGQNVTLSCEQNLNHDAMYWYRQDPGQGLRLIYYSQIVNDFQKGDIAEGYSVSREKKESFPLTVTSAQKNPTAFYLCASSIGSLATSSGELFFGEGSRLTVL.

V usage is TRBV29-1 and J usage is TRBJ1-1; a weak D match, TRBD1 (6 bases). Germline V gene lookup returns CDR1 SQVTM and CDR2 ANQGSEA. V was trimmed by 4 bases and J by 7 bases, leaving 19 bases between them. This CDR3 comprises 14 residues. This CDR3 is CSVGVGRGNGEAFF. CDR3 in DNA: TGCAGCGTTGGGGTTGGCAGGGGTAATGGTGAAGCTTTCTTT.

The chain carries TRBV25-1 and TRBJ2-1, with a tentative D call TRBD2 (5 bases). Germline V CDR1 and CDR2: MGHDK, SYGVNS. CDR3 size: 15 residues. Trimming shortened V by 2 bases and J by 3 bases, and 11 bases separated the two germline ends. This CDR3 is CASSEKGLIYNEQFF. The CDR3 DNA reads TGTGCCAGCAGTGAAAAAGGACTGATCTACAATGAGCAGTTCTTC.

The chain is built from TRBV12-3 or TRBV12-4 and TRBJ2-2, with a weak D call TRBD2 (6 bases). The V end lost 3 bases, the J end lost 10 bases, and 12 bases lay between the germline ends. The CDR3 covers 13 residues. The CDR3 sequence is CASSFSGEEELFF. CDR3 in DNA: TGTGCCAGCAGTTTTTCGGGGGAGGAGGAGCTGTTTTTT.

Comments on this clone: One end of the junction is discordant with germline, which a read error may explain. In DNA, the CDR3 is TGTGCCAGCTCATCACCCCTCGGGAAAACCAGCTCTGGGGCCAACGTCCTGACTTTC. Amino acid sequence: CASSSPLGKTSSGANVLTF. The V and J genes are TRBV18 and TRBJ2-6; perhaps TRBD2 as D (5 bases). CDR1 and CDR2 from the germline V gene are KGHSH and LQKENI. The CDR3 sequence is 19 residues long. Based on the CDR3 plus reference TRBV18 and TRBJ2-6, the full variable domain is NAGVMQNPRHLVRRRGQEARLRCSPMKGHSHVYWYRQLPEEGLKFMVYLQKENIIDESGMPKERFSAEFPKEGPSILRIQQVVRGDSAAYFCASSSPLGKTSSGANVLTFGAGSRLTVL.

The chain is built from TRBV2 and TRBJ2-5, with 9 bases lining up with TRBD1. V trimming: 6 bases; J trimming: 5 bases; junction bases outside the gene matches: 10. The CDR3 sequence is 15 residues long. The V gene's germline CDR1 is SNHLY and CDR2 FYNNEI. CDR3 bases: TGTGCCAGCAGCCAACAGGGGGCGCATTCCGAGACCCAGTACTTC. Its protein is CASSQQGAHSETQYF.

The count of this clone is one. The DNA for the CDR3 is TGTGCCAGCAGCTTGACAGACAATCAGCCCCAGCATTTT. Protein: CASSLTDNQPQHF. The V and J genes are TRBV11-2 and TRBJ1-5; D possibly corresponds to TRBD1 (5 bases). There are 13 residues in the CDR3. Germline CDR1 and CDR2: SGHAT and FQNNGV. Trimming removed 3 bases from V and 3 bases from J, with 6 bases in between.

The chain carries TRBV3-1 (or the pseudogene TRBV3-2) and TRBJ1-2; tentatively, D is TRBD1 (6 bases). Trimming cost V 5 bases and J 4 bases, with 14 bases left between them. The V gene's germline CDR1 is LGHDT and CDR2 YNNKEL (reference sequence). This CDR3 spans 14 amino acids. The CDR3 nucleotides read TGTGCCAGCAGCAACTTACAGGGCGGCTATGGCTACACCTTC. This translates into CASSNLQGGYGYTF.

V and J are TRBV5-4 and TRBJ1-4, with 9 bases lining up with TRBD1. The V gene's germline CDR1 is SGHNT and CDR2 YYREEE (reference sequence). V was clipped by 4 bases and J by 8 bases; unmatched bases: 6. This CDR3 spans 14 amino acids. This CDR3 reads CASSRGQGEEKLFF. CDR3 bases: TGTGCCAGCAGCCGGGGACAGGGAGAGGAAAAACTGTTTTTT.

The V gene is TRBV9, the J gene TRBJ2-3, with TRBD1 matching over 8 bases. Trimming cost V 4 bases and J 4 bases; bases outside gene matches: 5. This CDR3 has 14 amino acids. Germline assignment: CDR1 SGDLS and CDR2 YYNGEE. For the CDR3, the DNA is TGTGCCAGCAGCTTAGGACAGGGCGCAGATACGCAGTATTTT. It codes for CASSLGQGADTQYF.

The CDR3, as DNA: TGTGCCAGCAGCCCTCGAGGGGACACCACAGATACGCAGTATTTT. Translation gives CASSPRGDTTDTQYF. V is TRBV7-2 and J is TRBJ2-3, with D tentatively TRBD1 (6 bases). The germline CDR1 and CDR2 sequences are SGHTA and FQGNSA. The length of the CDR3 is 15 residues. Trimming removed 5 bases at V and 2 bases at J, with 14 bases between.